These T cell receptor beta chains were read from a single sample in a study of CXCR3-negative and CXCR3-positive naive CD8 T cells. Using the 5' RACE reads, TCRdb records one entry per CDR3 protein without DNA. The sample totals roughly 45,000 distinct CDR3 sequences. The sample was naive CXCR3- CD8+ T cells from blood. These receptors were obtained from a human donor in good health. Some clones in this sample may be carry-over from other donors' samples. CDR3s include the opening cysteine and the closing phenylalanine or tryptophan.

j_gene,v_gene,len,CDR3aa
TRBJ2-6,TRBV10-3,21,CAIRDSSLEGYITSGANVLTF
TRBJ2-7,TRBV7-9,13,CASSIFDGYEQYF
TRBJ2-2,TRBV28,15,CASSYRGPNTGELFF
TRBJ1-5,TRBV9,15,CASSPGGASNQPQHF
TRBJ2-4,TRBV29-1,13,CSVADRAKNIQYF
TRBJ1-5,TRBV28,11,CASSLGQPQHF
TRBJ2-3,TRBV6-5,14,CASSYSRGTDTQYF
TRBJ2-7,TRBV15,13,CATSKAPAYEQYF
TRBJ2-7,TRBV20-1,15,CSASLGRGGTNEQYF
TRBJ2-1,TRBV20-1,18,CSAQPSGQRGFLLMEQFF
TRBJ2-1,TRBV29-1,14,CSVETAGSYNEQFF
TRBJ2-1,TRBV2,12,CASGGSYNEQFF
TRBJ2-5,TRBV5-6,15,CASSVGREAQETQYF
TRBJ2-3,TRBV28,11,CASSFGGAQYF